This T cell receptor (beta chain) appears in the sequencing data of a study of radiation and T cells in renal cell carcinoma. As to this clone: The antigen remains undetermined.

The germline gives CDR1 SEHNR, CDR2 FQNEAQ (reference sequence). The CDR3 totals 14 residues. V lost 1 base, J lost 5 bases, and 10 bases lay in between. Time point denoted: blood 4 weeks post-SBRT, at nephrectomy. Sample treatment: 15 Gy SBRT to primary tumor, nephrectomy 4 weeks later. Nephrectomy followed 15 Gy stereotactic body radiation by 4 weeks. Clear cell pathology was present in this patient's renal cell carcinoma. Overall study findings and caveats: In blood, top tumor clones expanded by 2 weeks, shrinking by 4.

The protocol was immunoSEQ multiplex PCR, while the TCRdb copy is restricted to in-frame clones and leaves out a portion. In the table there are approximately 150,000 clones, 75% to 90% of which are singletons. This TCR came from a woman aged 45-60 years with renal cell carcinoma. This sample comprised blood, obtained from a patient whose treatment included radiotherapy and nephrectomy. This chain joins TRBV7-9 and TRBJ2-3, with D possibly matching TRBD1 (6 bases). The CDR3 DNA is TGTGCCAGCAGCTTAGATACAGGGCGAGATACGCAGTATTTT. Its protein product is CASSLDTGRDTQYF.